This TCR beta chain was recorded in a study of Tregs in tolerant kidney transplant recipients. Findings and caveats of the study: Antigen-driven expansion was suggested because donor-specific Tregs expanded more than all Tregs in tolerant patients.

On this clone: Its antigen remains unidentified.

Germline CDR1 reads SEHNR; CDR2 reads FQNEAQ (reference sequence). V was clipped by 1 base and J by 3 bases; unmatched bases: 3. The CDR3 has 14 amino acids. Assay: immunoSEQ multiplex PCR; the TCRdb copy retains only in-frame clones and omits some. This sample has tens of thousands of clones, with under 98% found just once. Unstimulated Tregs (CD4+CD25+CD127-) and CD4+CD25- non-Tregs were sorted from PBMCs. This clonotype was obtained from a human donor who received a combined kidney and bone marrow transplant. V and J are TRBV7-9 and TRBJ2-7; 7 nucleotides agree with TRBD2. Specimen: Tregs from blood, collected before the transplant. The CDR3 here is CASSLGTSNYEQYF. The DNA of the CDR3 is TGTGCCAGCAGCTTAGGGACTAGTAACTACGAGCAGTACTTC.